Below are 19 T cell receptor beta chains sequenced from a single sample in a study of blood T cell repertoires in COVID-19. Method: immunoSEQ multiplex PCR; TCRdb's copy keeps in-frame clones and lacks some. The sample includes approximately 150,000 clones, more than 65% of them seen just once. The specimen sequenced was PBMCs or T cells enriched from blood (not recorded which). These receptors all come from a woman in her forties with acute COVID-19.

J is TRBJ2-7 and V is TRBV5-4; 7 bases match TRBD1. V shed 4 bases and J 3 bases; nucleotides not matched to a gene: 10. The CDR3 runs 15 residues. The germline gives CDR1 SGHNT, CDR2 YYREEE (reference sequence). The CDR3 bases are TGTGCCAGCAGCCCGTCCCTGGGACAGAACTACGAGCAGTACTTC. This sequence encodes CASSPSLGQNYEQYF.

This chain links TRBV19 with TRBJ1-1; D gene uncertain. The V gene's germline CDR1 is LNHDA and CDR2 SQIVND (reference sequence). CDR3 size: 12 residues. The V end lost 3 bases, the J end lost 1 base, and 3 bases lay between the germline ends. As DNA, the CDR3 is TGTGCCAGTAGTATCCGGAACACTGAAGCTTTCTTT. It yields the protein CASSIRNTEAFF.

A few counts support this clone. This chain joins TRBV19 and TRBJ1-1, with D possibly matching TRBD1 (6 bases). Trimming shortened V by 3 bases and J by 5 bases, and 10 bases separated the two germline ends. The CDR3 spans 13 residues. Germline CDR1 is LNHDA and CDR2 is SQIVND (reference sequence). The CDR3 here is CASSIPGATEAFF. As DNA, the CDR3 is TGTGCCAGTAGTATCCCAGGGGCAACTGAAGCTTTCTTT.

This chain links TRBV6-6 with TRBJ2-1; 8 bases match TRBD1. V shed 4 bases and J 9 bases; nucleotides not matched to a gene: 11. The CDR3 covers 15 residues. Germline CDR1 and CDR2: MNHNY and SVGAGI (reference sequence). The CDR3 reads CASSSPGQVNGEQFF. DNA for the CDR3: TGTGCCAGCAGTTCTCCGGGACAGGTAAACGGTGAGCAGTTCTTC.

The V call is TRBV12-3 or TRBV12-4, the J call TRBJ1-2, with 11 positions matching TRBD1. The CDR3 has 13 amino acids. Unmatched junction bases numbered 5, after V lost 5 bases and J lost 9 bases. For the CDR3, the DNA is TGTGCCAGCAGTCGCCGGGACAGGGGGAGCTACACCTTC. Encoded protein: CASSRRDRGSYTF.

The rearrangement uses TRBV2 and TRBJ1-6, with D unclear. The ends were cut back, 8 bases at V and 3 bases at J, with 14 bases in the middle. Per germline, CDR1 SNHLY and CDR2 FYNNEI. This CDR3 region has 15 residues. In nucleotides, the CDR3 is TGTGCCAGCGCGGGCAGTCACAACTATAATTCACCCCTCCACTTT. Amino acid sequence: CASAGSHNYNSPLHF. The full variable domain, in which reference TRBV2 and TRBJ1-6 provide the parts outside the CDR3, is EPEVTQTPSHQVTQMGQEVILRCVPISNHLYFYWYRQILGQKVEFLVSFYNNEISEKSEIFDDQFSVERPDGSNFTLKIRSTKLEDSAMYFCASAGSHNYNSPLHFGNGTRLTVT.

V gene TRBV2 combines with J gene TRBJ2-5, with 8 bases aligning to TRBD1. CDR3 length: 13 amino acids. The junction had 6 bases not matched to a gene; V was cut back by 5 bases and J by 7 bases. Per the germline V gene, CDR1 is SNHLY and CDR2 is FYNNEI. CDR3 sequence: CASSTTGVGTQYF. The CDR3 DNA reads TGTGCCAGCAGTACGACAGGGGTCGGGACCCAGTACTTC.

The V and J genes are TRBV3-1 (or the pseudogene TRBV3-2) and TRBJ1-3, with 7 bases aligning to TRBD1. J gave up 4 bases and V 4 bases, and 7 bases lay outside the gene matches. The germline V gene encodes CDR1 LGHDT and CDR2 YNNKEL (reference sequence). The CDR3 has 15 residues. Here the CDR3 DNA reads TGTGCCAGCAGCCTTTCCGGGACAGAAGGAAACACCATATATTTT. Translated: CASSLSGTEGNTIYF.

This CDR3 reads CASSDVVKWEQFF. The DNA of the CDR3 is TGCGCCAGCAGTGACGTAGTTAAATGGGAGCAGTTCTTC. The chain has TRBV10-2 and TRBJ2-1; D gene uncertain. The CDR3 runs 13 residues. V dropped 3 bases and J dropped 10 bases, with 13 bases sitting between them. Looked up from germline, CDR1 is WSHSY and CDR2 is SAAADI.

This clone came up a few times. This rearrangement joins TRBV6-6 to TRBJ2-3; 7 positions match TRBD1. The CDR3 is 14 residues long. The germline gives CDR1 MNHNY, CDR2 SVGAGI (reference sequence). The ends lost 5 bases at V and 5 bases at J; junction bases unmatched: 7. This chain's CDR3 is CASSPRQGRDTQYF. DNA for the CDR3: TGTGCCAGCAGTCCCCGACAGGGCCGAGATACGCAGTATTTT.

The V call is TRBV30, the J call TRBJ2-2; TRBD1 agrees at 7 bases. Trimming took 8 bases from V and 3 from J; bases not matched to a gene: 6. The CDR3 extends over 13 amino acids. Germline V gene data show CDR1 as GTSNPN and CDR2 as SVGIG (reference sequence). The CDR3: CAGWDSHTGELFF. DNA of the CDR3: TGTGCCGGGTGGGACAGCCACACCGGGGAGCTGTTTTTT.

The CDR3 reads CASSFRLAVGTGELFF. For the CDR3, the DNA is TGTGCCAGCAGTTTCCGCCTAGCGGTCGGCACCGGGGAGCTGTTTTTT. The rearrangement joins TRBV27 to TRBJ2-2; 7 bases agree with TRBD2. V lost 3 bases to trimming and J lost 4 bases; unmatched junction nucleotides: 8. The CDR3 has 16 residues. Looked up from germline, CDR1 is MNHEY and CDR2 is SMNVEV (reference sequence).

The sample holds a few counts of this clone. This chain connects TRBV4-2 to TRBJ2-3, with 9 bases that match TRBD2. CDR1 is LGHNA, CDR2 YNFKEQ, per germline. CDR3 length: 17 residues. Losses at the gene ends were 0 bases for V and 2 bases for J; bases not matched to a gene: 6. CDR3 sequence reads: CASSQESSGTFTDTQYF. The CDR3 DNA reads TGTGCCAGCAGCCAAGAGTCTAGCGGGACCTTCACAGATACGCAGTATTTT.

The chain couples TRBV7-8 to TRBJ2-3, with TRBD1 as a possible D gene (5 bases). V gave up 3 bases and J gave up 5 bases, with 9 bases separating them. There are 13 residues in the CDR3. The V gene's germline CDR1 is SGHVS and CDR2 FQNEAQ. CDR3 sequence (DNA): TGTGCCAGCAGCTTTAGCAGGGTAGATACGCAGTATTTT. Translation gives CASSFSRVDTQYF. Complete variable domain (other parts from reference TRBV7-8 and TRBJ2-3): GAGVSQSPRYKVAKRGQDVALRCDPISGHVSLFWYQQALGQGPEFLTYFQNEAQLDKSGLPSDRFFAERPEGSVSTLKIQRTQQEDSAVYLCASSFSRVDTQYFGPGTRLTVL.

The chain combines TRBV5-1 with TRBJ2-3; 9 bases map to TRBD1. Losses at the gene ends were 4 bases for V and 6 bases for J; bases not matched to a gene: 6. The CDR3 runs to 14 residues. Germline V lookup: CDR1 SGHRS, CDR2 YFSETQ. CDR3 bases: TGCGCCAGCAGCGGACAGGGGAGCGTGGATACGCAGTATTTT. Its translation is CASSGQGSVDTQYF.

The rearrangement links TRBV18 to TRBJ1-3; D may be TRBD1 (6 bases). Germline lookup yields CDR1 KGHSH and CDR2 LQKENI. This CDR3 has 16 residues. V was trimmed by 2 bases and J by 4 bases, leaving 15 bases between them. The CDR3 is CASSPGTRNTGNTIYF. In nucleotides, the CDR3 is TGTGCCAGCTCACCAGGGACACGGAATACGGGAAACACCATATATTTT.

The rearrangement links TRBV11-2 to TRBJ2-1, with TRBD2 identical over 11 bases. Germline V gene sequence: CDR1 SGHAT, CDR2 FQNNGV. CDR3 length equals 17 residues. V lost 5 bases and J lost 0; bases outside the gene matches: 6. This chain's CDR3 is CASSPTTSGSSYNEQFF. CDR3 DNA sequence: TGTGCCAGCAGCCCCACCACTAGCGGGAGCTCCTACAATGAGCAGTTCTTC.

This clone was counted once. The chain uses TRBV5-1 and TRBJ2-1; TRBD2 matches at 8 bases. Per the germline V gene, CDR1 is SGHRS and CDR2 is YFSETQ. CDR3 length equals 15 residues. V dropped 2 bases and J dropped 9; count of bases not matched to a gene: 10. DNA of the CDR3: TGCGCCAGCAGCTTTGAGGGACTAGGTCATAGTGAGCAGTTCTTC. It encodes CASSFEGLGHSEQFF.

This chain connects TRBV7-2 to TRBJ2-1; the D gene is possibly TRBD2 (5 bases). Trimming took off 5 bases at V and 0 bases at J, with 11 bases between the two ends. The germline gives CDR1 SGHTA, CDR2 FQGNSA. This CDR3 comprises 15 residues. The CDR3 here is CASSPDYSSYNEQFF. For the CDR3, the DNA is TGTGCCAGCAGCCCCGACTACAGCTCCTACAATGAGCAGTTCTTC. Filled out from reference TRBV7-2 and TRBJ2-1, the complete variable domain reads GAGVSQSPSNKVTEKGKDVELRCDPISGHTALYWYRQSLGQGLEFLIYFQGNSAPDKSGLPSDRFSAERTGGSVSTLTIQRTQQEDSAVYLCASSPDYSSYNEQFFGPGTRLTVL.